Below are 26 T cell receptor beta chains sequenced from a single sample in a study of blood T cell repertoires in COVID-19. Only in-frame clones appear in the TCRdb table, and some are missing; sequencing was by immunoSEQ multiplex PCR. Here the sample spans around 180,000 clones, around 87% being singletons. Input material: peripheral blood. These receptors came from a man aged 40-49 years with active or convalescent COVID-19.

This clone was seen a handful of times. In DNA form, the CDR3 reads TGTGCCAGCAGCGAGGGGGACAGGGGCCTCTATAATTCACCCCTCCACTTT. It is translated as CASSEGDRGLYNSPLHF. V is TRBV6-4 and J is TRBJ1-6, with 10 bases aligning to TRBD1. The CDR3 sequence is 17 residues long. V shed 6 bases and J 3 bases; nucleotides not matched to a gene: 8. Germline V gene data show CDR1 as MRHNA and CDR2 as SNTAGT.

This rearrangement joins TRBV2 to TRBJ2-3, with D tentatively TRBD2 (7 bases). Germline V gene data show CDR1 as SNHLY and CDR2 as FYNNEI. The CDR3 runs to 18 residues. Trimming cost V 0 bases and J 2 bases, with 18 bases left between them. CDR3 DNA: TGTGCCAGCAGTGAAGCGCTGTTCGGCGGGGGCGTCACAGATACGCAGTATTTT. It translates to CASSEALFGGGVTDTQYF.

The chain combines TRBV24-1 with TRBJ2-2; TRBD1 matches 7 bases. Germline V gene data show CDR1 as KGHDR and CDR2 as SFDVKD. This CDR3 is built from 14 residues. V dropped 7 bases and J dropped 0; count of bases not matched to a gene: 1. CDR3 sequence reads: CATRGQTNTGELFF. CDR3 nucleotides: TGTGCCACCAGGGGACAGACGAACACCGGGGAGCTGTTTTTT.

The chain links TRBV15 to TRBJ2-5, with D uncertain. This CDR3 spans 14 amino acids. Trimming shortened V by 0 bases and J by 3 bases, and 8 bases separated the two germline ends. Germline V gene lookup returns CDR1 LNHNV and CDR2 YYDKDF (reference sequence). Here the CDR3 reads CATSRDHEEETQYF. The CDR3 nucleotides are TGTGCCACCAGCAGAGATCATGAGGAAGAGACCCAGTACTTC.

The CDR3: CATSRAFDRGQGQPQHF. The CDR3 nucleotides are TGTGCCACCAGCAGGGCTTTCGACAGGGGGCAGGGTCAGCCCCAGCATTTT. The genes are TRBV15 and TRBJ1-5; the match to TRBD1 covers 10 bases. Germline CDR1 is LNHNV and CDR2 is YYDKDF (reference sequence). V dropped 3 bases and J dropped 6; count of bases not matched to a gene: 11. The CDR3 contains 17 residues.

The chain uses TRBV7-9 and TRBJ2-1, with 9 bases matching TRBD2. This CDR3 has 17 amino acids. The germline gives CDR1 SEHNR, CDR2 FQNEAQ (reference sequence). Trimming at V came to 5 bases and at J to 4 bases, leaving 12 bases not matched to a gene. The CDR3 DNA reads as TGTGCCAGCAGCGCCCTGACTAGCGGAACTACATACAATGAGCAGTTCTTC. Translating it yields CASSALTSGTTYNEQFF. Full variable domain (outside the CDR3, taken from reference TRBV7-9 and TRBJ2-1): DTGVSQNPRHKITKRGQNVTFRCDPISEHNRLYWYRQTLGQGPEFLTYFQNEAQLEKSRLLSDRFSAERPKGSFSTLEIQRTEQGDSAMYLCASSALTSGTTYNEQFFGPGTRLTVL.

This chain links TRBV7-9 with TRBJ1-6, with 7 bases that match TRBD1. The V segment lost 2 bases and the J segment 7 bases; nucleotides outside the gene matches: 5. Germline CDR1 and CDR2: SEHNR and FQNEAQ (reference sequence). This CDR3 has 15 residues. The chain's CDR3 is CASSLLDRENSPLHF. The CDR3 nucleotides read TGTGCCAGCAGCTTACTCGACAGGGAGAATTCACCCCTCCACTTT.

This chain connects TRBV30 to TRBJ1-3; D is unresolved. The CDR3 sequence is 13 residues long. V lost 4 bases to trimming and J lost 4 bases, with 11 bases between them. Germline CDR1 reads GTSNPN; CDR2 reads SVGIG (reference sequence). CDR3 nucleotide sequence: TGTGCCTGGACTCTCGATGCGGGAAACACCATATATTTT. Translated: CAWTLDAGNTIYF.

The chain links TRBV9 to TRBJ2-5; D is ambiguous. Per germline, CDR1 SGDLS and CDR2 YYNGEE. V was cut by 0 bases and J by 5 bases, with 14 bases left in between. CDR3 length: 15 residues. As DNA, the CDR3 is TGTGCCAGCAGCGTAGATGGAGCCTCCGGCGAGACCCAGTACTTC. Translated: CASSVDGASGETQYF.

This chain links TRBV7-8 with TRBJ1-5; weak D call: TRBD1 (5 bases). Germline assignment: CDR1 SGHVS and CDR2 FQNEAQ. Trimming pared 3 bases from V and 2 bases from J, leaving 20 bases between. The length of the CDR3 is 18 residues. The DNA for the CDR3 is TGTGCCAGCAGCTTGGTCGGGGGAGTTTATTTAGGCAATCAGCCCCAGCATTTT. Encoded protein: CASSLVGGVYLGNQPQHF.

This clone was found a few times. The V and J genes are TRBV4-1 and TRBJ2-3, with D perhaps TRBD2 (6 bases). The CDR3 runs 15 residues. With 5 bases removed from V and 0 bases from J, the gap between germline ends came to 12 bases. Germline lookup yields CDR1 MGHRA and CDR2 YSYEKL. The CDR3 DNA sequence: TGCGCCAGCAGCTCCCAGGCGGGGAGCACAGATACGCAGTATTTT. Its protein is CASSSQAGSTDTQYF.

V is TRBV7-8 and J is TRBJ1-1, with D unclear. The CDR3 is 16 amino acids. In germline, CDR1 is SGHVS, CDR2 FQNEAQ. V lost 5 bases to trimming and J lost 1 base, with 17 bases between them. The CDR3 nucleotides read TGTGCCAGCAGCCCAAGCGGGATACAAACGAACACTGAAGCTTTCTTT. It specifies CASSPSGIQTNTEAFF. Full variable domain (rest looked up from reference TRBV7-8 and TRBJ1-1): GAGVSQSPRYKVAKRGQDVALRCDPISGHVSLFWYQQALGQGPEFLTYFQNEAQLDKSGLPSDRFFAERPEGSVSTLKIQRTQQEDSAVYLCASSPSGIQTNTEAFFGQGTRLTVV.

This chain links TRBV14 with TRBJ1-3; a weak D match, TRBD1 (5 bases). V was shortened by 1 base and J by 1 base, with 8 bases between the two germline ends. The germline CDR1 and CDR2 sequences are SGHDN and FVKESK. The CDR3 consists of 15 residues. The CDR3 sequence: CASSQVKGSGNTIYF. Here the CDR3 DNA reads TGTGCCAGCAGCCAAGTGAAGGGGTCTGGAAACACCATATATTTT.

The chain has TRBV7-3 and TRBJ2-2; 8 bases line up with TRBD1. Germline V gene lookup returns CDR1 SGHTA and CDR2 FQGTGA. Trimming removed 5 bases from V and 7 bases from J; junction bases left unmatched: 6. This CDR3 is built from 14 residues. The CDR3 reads CASSRDRGDGELFF. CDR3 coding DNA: TGTGCCAGCAGCCGCGACAGGGGAGACGGGGAGCTGTTTTTT.

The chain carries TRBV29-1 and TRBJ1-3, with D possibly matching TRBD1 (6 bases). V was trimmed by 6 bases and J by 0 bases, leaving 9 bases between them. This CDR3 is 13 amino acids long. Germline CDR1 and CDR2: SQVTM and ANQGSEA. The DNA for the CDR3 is TGCAGCGTAACAGGGCTCTCTGGAAACACCATATATTTT. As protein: CSVTGLSGNTIYF.

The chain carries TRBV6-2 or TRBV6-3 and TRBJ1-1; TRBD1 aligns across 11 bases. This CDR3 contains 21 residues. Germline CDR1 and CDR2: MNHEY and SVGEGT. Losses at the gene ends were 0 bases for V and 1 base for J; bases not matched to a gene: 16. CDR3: CASSYSADRGRGFLANTEAFF. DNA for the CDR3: TGTGCCAGCAGTTACTCGGCGGACAGGGGGCGAGGATTTTTAGCGAACACTGAAGCTTTCTTT.

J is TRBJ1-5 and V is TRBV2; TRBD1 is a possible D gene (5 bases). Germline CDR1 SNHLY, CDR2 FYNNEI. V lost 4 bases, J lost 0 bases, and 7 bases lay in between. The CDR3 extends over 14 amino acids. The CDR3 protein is CASSGGHSNQPQHF. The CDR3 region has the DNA TGTGCCAGCAGTGGTGGACATAGCAATCAGCCCCAGCATTTT.

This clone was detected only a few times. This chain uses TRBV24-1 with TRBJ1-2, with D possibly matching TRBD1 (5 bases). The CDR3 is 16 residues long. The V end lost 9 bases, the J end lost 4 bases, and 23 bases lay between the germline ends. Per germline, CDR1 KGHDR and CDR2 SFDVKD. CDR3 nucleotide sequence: TGTGCCACCGCATCGAGACAGTACGGATCGGCCTATGGCTACACCTTC. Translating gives CATASRQYGSAYGYTF.

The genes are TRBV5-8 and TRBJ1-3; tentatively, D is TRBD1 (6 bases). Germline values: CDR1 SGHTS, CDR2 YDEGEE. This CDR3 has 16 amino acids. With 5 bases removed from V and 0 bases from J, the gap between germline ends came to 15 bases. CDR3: CASSYPEGGSGNTIYF. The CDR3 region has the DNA TGTGCCAGCAGTTACCCCGAAGGGGGCTCTGGAAACACCATATATTTT.

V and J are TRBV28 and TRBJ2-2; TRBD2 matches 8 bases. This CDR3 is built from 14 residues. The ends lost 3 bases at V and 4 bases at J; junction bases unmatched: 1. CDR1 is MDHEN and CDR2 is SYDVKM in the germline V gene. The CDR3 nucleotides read TGTGCCAGCAGTTTCGGGGGGGGCACCGGGGAGCTGTTTTTT. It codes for CASSFGGGTGELFF.

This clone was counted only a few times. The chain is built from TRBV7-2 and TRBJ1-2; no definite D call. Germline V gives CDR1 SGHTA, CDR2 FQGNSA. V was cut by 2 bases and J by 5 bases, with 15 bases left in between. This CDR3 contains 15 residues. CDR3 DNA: TGTGCCAGCAGCTTAAGGCCAGGAATCAATTATGGCTACACCTTC. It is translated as CASSLRPGINYGYTF.

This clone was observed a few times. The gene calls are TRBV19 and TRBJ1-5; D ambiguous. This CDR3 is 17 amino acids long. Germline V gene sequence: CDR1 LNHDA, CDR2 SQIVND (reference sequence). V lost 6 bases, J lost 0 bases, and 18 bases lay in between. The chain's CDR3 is CASSTTWGGISNQPQHF. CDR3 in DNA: TGTGCCAGTAGCACCACCTGGGGAGGGATTAGCAATCAGCCCCAGCATTTT.

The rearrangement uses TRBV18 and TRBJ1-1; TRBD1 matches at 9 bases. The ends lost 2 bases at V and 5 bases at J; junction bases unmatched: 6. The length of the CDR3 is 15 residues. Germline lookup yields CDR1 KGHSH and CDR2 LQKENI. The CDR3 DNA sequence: TGTGCCAGCTCACCAGGGACAGGGTTGGGAACTGAAGCTTTCTTT. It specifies CASSPGTGLGTEAFF. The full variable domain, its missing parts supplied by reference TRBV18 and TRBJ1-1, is NAGVMQNPRHLVRRRGQEARLRCSPMKGHSHVYWYRQLPEEGLKFMVYLQKENIIDESGMPKERFSAEFPKEGPSILRIQQVVRGDSAAYFCASSPGTGLGTEAFFGQGTRLTVV.

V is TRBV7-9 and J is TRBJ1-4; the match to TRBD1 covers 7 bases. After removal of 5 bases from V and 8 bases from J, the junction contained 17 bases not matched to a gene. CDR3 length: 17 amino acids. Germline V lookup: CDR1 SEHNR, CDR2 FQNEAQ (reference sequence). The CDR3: CASSPRDRMGIGEKLFF. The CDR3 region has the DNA TGTGCCAGCAGCCCCCGGGACAGAATGGGAATTGGAGAAAAACTGTTTTTT.

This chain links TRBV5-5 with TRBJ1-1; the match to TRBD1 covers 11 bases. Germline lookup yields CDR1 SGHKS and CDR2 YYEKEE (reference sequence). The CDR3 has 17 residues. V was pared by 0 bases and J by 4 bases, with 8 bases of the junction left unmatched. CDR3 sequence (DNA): TGTGCCAGCAGCTTGGCGACGGCCGGGACAGGGGGCACTGAAGCTTTCTTT. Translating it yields CASSLATAGTGGTEAFF.

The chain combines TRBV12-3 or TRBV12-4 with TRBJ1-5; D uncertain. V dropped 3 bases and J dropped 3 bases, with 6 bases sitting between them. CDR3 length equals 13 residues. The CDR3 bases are TGTGCCAGCAGTTTCAACATCAATCAGCCCCAGCATTTT. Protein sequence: CASSFNINQPQHF.